This T cell receptor (beta chain) came from a study of cytomegalovirus exposure and HLA in healthy donors. The PCR ran on 60 Vbeta and 13 Jbeta primers. Study processing details: About 83 million unique TCR beta chains, roughly 12 million shared, were counted in a later analysis. Assay used: immunoSEQ multiplex PCR; TCRdb lists only in-frame clones, some missing. For V, J and clone size, that table is used; D and trimming come from the DNA. The profile shows 150,000 to 200,000 clones, around 79% of them singletons. Trimming left V 8 bases short and J 7 bases short, with 12 bases between. CDR3 size: 12 residues. Germline V CDR1 and CDR2: MNHNS, SASEGT. Study-level results: Later analysis associated a missense DCLRE1C variant with TCR beta V- and J-gene trimming. Donors were assumed by presence/absence analyses to have roughly uniform sequencing depth.

This clone was seen once. Its antigen is not identified. Nominal health characterized the donors when sampled, though unrecorded immune exposures were likely. This chain links TRBV6-1 with TRBJ1-5; D remains ambiguous. The clonotype was recovered from a man in his forties or fifties in good health and CMV-seropositive. The sequencing input was PBMCs. The CDR3 sequence is CASVGLFQPQHF. CDR3 coding DNA: TGTGCCAGCGTCGGGTTATTCCAGCCCCAGCATTTT.